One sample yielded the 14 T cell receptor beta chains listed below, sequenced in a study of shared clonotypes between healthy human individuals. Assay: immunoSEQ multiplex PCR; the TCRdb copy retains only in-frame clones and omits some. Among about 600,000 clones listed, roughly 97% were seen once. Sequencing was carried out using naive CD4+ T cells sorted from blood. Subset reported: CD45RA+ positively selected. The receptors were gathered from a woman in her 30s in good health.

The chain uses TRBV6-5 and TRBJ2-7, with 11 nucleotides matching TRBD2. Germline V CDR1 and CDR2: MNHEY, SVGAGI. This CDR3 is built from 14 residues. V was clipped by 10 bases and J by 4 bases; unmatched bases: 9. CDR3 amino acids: CATQRTSGLYEQYF. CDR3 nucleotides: TGTGCCACTCAGAGGACTAGCGGGTTGTACGAGCAGTACTTC.

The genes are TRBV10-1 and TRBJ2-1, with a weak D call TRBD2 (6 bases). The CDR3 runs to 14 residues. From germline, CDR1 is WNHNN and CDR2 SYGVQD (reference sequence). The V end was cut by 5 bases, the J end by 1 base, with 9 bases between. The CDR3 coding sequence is TGCGCCAGCAGTCTACGGGGGTCCTACAATGAGCAGTTCTTC. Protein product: CASSLRGSYNEQFF.

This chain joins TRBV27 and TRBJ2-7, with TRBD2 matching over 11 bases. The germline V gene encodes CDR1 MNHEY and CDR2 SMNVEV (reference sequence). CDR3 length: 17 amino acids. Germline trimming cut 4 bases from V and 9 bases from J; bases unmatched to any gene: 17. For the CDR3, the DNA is TGTGCCAGCAGTTCTCGAGACCCTAGCGGGAGGCGCTTGGGGCAGTACTTC. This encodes CASSSRDPSGRRLGQYF.

CDR3 bases: TGCGCCAGCAGCCAAGACAGGGGGATGCAGTACCAAGAGACCCAGTACTTC. This sequence encodes CASSQDRGMQYQETQYF. This chain links TRBV4-1 with TRBJ2-5, with 7 bases that match TRBD1. V lost 0 bases, J lost 0 bases, and 7 bases stayed unmatched. CDR3 length equals 17 residues. In germline, CDR1 is MGHRA, CDR2 YSYEKL.

CDR3 in amino acids: CASRGRIESGNTIYF. The CDR3 DNA is TGTGCCAGCAGGGGGCGTATCGAATCTGGAAACACCATATATTTT. This chain connects TRBV6-6 to TRBJ1-3; weak D call: TRBD1 (5 bases). V lost 6 bases and J lost 1, with 13 bases in between. The CDR3 consists of 15 residues. Germline lookup yields CDR1 MNHNY and CDR2 SVGAGI (reference sequence).

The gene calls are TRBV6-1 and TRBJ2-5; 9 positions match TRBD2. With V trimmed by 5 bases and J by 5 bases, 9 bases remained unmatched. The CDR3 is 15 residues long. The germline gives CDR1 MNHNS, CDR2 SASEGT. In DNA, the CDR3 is TGTGCCAGCAGTTTCTTAGCGGGAGCCGGGGAGACCCAGTACTTC. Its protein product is CASSFLAGAGETQYF.

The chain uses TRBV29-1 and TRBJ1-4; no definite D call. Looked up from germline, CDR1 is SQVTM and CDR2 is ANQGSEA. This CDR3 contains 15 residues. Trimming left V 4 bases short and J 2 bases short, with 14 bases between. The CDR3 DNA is TGCAGCGTTGCGGGCCCGGTAGGGACTAATGAAAAACTGTTTTTT. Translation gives CSVAGPVGTNEKLFF.

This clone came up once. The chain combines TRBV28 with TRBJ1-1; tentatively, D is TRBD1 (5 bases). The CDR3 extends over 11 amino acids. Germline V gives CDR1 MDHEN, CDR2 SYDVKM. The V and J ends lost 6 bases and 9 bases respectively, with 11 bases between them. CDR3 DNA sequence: TGTGCCAGCAGCTCAGGGAGTAAAGCTTTCTTT. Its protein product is CASSSGSKAFF. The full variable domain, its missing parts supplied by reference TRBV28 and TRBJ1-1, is DVKVTQSSRYLVKRTGEKVFLECVQDMDHENMFWYRQDPGLGLRLIYFSYDVKMKEKGDIPEGYSVSREKKERFSLILESASTNQTSMYLCASSSGSKAFFGQGTRLTVV.

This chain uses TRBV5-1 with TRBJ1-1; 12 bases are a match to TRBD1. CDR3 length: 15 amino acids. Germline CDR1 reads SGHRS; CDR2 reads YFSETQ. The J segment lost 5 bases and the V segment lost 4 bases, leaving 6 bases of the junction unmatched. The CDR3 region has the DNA TGCGCCAGCAGCGGGACAGGGGGCGCCGATACTGAAGCTTTCTTT. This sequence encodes CASSGTGGADTEAFF. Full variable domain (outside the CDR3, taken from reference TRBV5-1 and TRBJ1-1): KAGVTQTPRYLIKTRGQQVTLSCSPISGHRSVSWYQQTPGQGLQFLFEYFSETQRNKGNFPGRFSGRQFSNSRSEMNVSTLELGDSALYLCASSGTGGADTEAFFGQGTRLTVV.

CDR3 sequence reads: CATSRGQGGRNTIYF. CDR3 in DNA: TGTGCCACCAGCAGAGGACAGGGAGGGAGGAACACCATATATTTT. V is TRBV15 and J is TRBJ1-3; TRBD1 agrees at 7 bases. The trim removed 1 base at V and 7 bases at J, leaving 7 bases unmatched. The CDR3 runs 15 residues. Germline lookup yields CDR1 LNHNV and CDR2 YYDKDF (reference sequence).

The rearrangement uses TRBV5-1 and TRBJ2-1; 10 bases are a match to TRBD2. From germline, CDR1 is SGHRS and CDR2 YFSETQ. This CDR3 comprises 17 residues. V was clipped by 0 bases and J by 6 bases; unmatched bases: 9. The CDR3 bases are TGCGCCAGCAGCTTGGATCTAGCGGGAGTGGGGGGCAATGAGCAGTTCTTC. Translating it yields CASSLDLAGVGGNEQFF.

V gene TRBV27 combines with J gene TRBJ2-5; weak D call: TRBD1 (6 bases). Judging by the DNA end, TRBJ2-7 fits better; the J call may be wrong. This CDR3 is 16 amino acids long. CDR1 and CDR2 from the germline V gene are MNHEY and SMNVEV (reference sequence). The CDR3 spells CASSPTSRTATYEQYF. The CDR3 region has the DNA TGTGCCAGCAGTCCCACCTCCCGGACAGCGACCTACGAGCAGTACTTC.

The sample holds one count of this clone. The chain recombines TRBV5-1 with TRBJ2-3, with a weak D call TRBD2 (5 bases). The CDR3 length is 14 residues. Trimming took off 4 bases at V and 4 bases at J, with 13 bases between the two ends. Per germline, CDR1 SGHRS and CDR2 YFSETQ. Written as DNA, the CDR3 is TGCGCCAGCAGCCCTGGGCCCGGGGCAGATACGCAGTATTTT. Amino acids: CASSPGPGADTQYF.

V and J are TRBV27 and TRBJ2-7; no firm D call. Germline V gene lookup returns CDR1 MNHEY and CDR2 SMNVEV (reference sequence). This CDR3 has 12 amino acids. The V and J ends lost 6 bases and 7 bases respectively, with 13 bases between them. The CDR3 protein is CASRSTGGEQYF. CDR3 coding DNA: TGTGCCAGCAGATCTACGGGTGGGGAGCAGTACTTC.